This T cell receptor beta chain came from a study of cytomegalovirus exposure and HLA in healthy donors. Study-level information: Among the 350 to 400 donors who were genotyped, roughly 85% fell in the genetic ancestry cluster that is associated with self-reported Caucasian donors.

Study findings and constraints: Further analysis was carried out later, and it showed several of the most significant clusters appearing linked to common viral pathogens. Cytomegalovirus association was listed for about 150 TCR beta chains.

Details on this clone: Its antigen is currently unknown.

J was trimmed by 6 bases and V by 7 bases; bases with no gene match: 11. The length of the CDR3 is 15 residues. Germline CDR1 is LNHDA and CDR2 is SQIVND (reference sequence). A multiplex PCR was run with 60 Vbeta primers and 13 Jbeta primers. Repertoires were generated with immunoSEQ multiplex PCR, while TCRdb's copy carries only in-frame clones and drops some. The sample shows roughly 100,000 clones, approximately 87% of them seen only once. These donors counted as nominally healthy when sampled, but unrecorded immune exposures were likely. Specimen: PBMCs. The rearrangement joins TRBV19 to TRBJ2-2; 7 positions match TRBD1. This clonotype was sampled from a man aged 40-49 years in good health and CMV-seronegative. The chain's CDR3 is CASTSGQHAAGELFF. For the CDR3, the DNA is TGTGCCAGTACCTCGGGACAGCACGCCGCCGGGGAGCTGTTTTTT.